This T cell receptor (beta chain) originates from a study of beta chain features in type 1 diabetes. Study results and caveats: Significant though moderate, a shortening of TCRB CDR3s appeared in all four CD4+ subsets of Type 1 diabetes patients.

Expressed TCRB transcripts were sequenced after all isolated RNA was converted to cDNA. Repertoires were generated with immunoSEQ multiplex PCR, while TCRdb's copy carries only in-frame clones and drops some. The data hold about 110,000 clones, with 40% observed a single time. A remark on this clone: Its antigen remains unknown.

This TCR derives from a woman aged 18-35 years in good health. The specimen was stem cell memory CD4+ T cells from blood.

The chain's CDR3 is CASSPLGAWDGYTF. The CDR3 DNA follows: TGTGCCAGCAGCCCCCTTGGGGCCTGGGATGGCTACACCTTC. The V and J genes are TRBV5-6 and TRBJ1-2, with D possibly TRBD1 on 5 matching bases. V lost 4 bases to trimming and J lost 6 bases, with 16 bases between them. CDR3 length: 14 amino acids. Germline loops: CDR1 SGHDT, CDR2 YYEEEE.